Following are 2 T cell receptor beta chains from one sample sequenced in a study of blood T cell repertoires in COVID-19. This table comes from immunoSEQ multiplex PCR, and its TCRdb copy is limited to in-frame clones, with some not included. Of 200,000 or so clones in the sample, approximately 88% were seen once. Sequenced material: PBMCs or T cells enriched from blood (not recorded which). The source of these receptors is a woman between 18 and 29 years old who had recovered from COVID-19.

The CDR3, as DNA: TGTGCCAGCAGAGGACTGGTGGTGGGGGAGCTGTTTTTT. Encoded protein: CASRGLVVGELFF. The genes are TRBV7-9 and TRBJ2-2; TRBD2 might be the D (5 bases). The germline gives CDR1 SEHNR, CDR2 FQNEAQ (reference sequence). This CDR3 has 13 residues. V was clipped by 6 bases and J by 8 bases, with 13 bases between them.

The chain couples TRBV6-5 to TRBJ1-5; a possible D gene is TRBD1 (6 bases). The CDR3 loop spans 15 amino acids. Trimming pared 9 bases from V and 0 bases from J, leaving 15 bases between. Germline V gives CDR1 MNHEY, CDR2 SVGAGI. The CDR3 loop is CASVLRGYSNQPQHF. CDR3 nucleotide sequence: TGTGCCAGTGTCCTCAGGGGTTATAGCAATCAGCCCCAGCATTTT.